This T cell receptor (beta chain) originates from a study of beta chain features in type 1 diabetes. cDNA synthesis used the whole RNA isolate, giving expressed TCRB sequences. Clones were read by immunoSEQ multiplex PCR, and TCRdb kept only the in-frame ones, dropping some. The sample includes roughly 250,000 clones, 20% of them seen just once. CDR3 length: 13 residues. Germline V CDR1 and CDR2: SQVTM, ANQGSEA. With 7 bases clipped from V and 0 bases from J, the junction kept 5 bases outside the gene matches. Study-wide findings and caveats: Moderate but significant shortening of TCRB CDR3s was recorded in all four CD4+ subsets from Type 1 diabetes patients.

As regards this clone: The antigen remains undetermined.

The sequence derives from a woman between 40 and 50 years old with type 1 diabetes. The rearrangement joins TRBV29-1 to TRBJ2-7; 8 bases are a match to TRBD1. The sample taken for sequencing was naive CD4+ T cells from blood. CDR3 amino acids: CSARGRFSYEQYF. The CDR3 DNA follows: TGCAGCGCCAGGGGGCGCTTCTCCTACGAGCAGTACTTC.